A single sample gave rise to the 7 T cell receptor beta chains below, sequenced in a study of beta chain features in type 1 diabetes. Whole-study findings and limits: In all four CD4+ subsets, TCRB CDR3 length was significantly, moderately reduced in type 1 diabetes.

Since all of the isolated RNA was reverse transcribed, expressed TCRB transcripts were what got sequenced. Here immunoSEQ multiplex PCR was the method, and the copy in TCRdb shows in-frame clones only, minus some. The sample has a few hundred thousand clones, around a tenth seen once; the top ten hold over 0.45%. The antigens for these receptors are not known. The sample consisted of central memory CD4+ T cells from blood. Receptors originate from a man under 40 with type 1 diabetes.

In its sample, this clone was seen a few times. This chain links TRBV29-1 with TRBJ1-1; D is unclear. Deletions cut 3 bases from V and 8 bases from J, with 13 bases between. The CDR3 loop spans 12 amino acids. The germline V gene has CDR1 SQVTM and CDR2 ANQGSEA. The CDR3 protein is CSVDRETTEAFF. CDR3 bases: TGCAGCGTTGATCGGGAAACGACCGAAGCTTTCTTT.

This clone has just a few counts. J is TRBJ1-2 and V is TRBV28; D unresolved. V lost 5 bases to trimming and J lost 4 bases, with 14 bases between them. The CDR3 extends over 14 amino acids. Germline assignment: CDR1 MDHEN and CDR2 SYDVKM. The CDR3 region has the DNA TGTGCCAGCAGTCCTGATGGCAGGACCTATGGCTACACCTTC. It specifies CASSPDGRTYGYTF.

This clone occurred a few times. The J gene is TRBJ2-2, the V gene TRBV29-1; 12 bases align to TRBD2. Trimming at V came to 6 bases and at J to 1 base, leaving 3 bases not matched to a gene. The CDR3 spans 15 residues. CDR1 and CDR2 (germline): SQVTM, ANQGSEA. CDR3 amino acids: CSVKGLAGNTGELFF. In DNA, the CDR3 is TGCAGCGTCAAGGGACTAGCGGGGAACACCGGGGAGCTGTTTTTT.

This clone was counted a few times. Since no conserved phenylalanine or tryptophan closes the CDR3, a read error is the likely cause. The DNA is omitted, as the CDR3 cannot be located on it reliably, and the CDR3 follows TCRdb's listing. The CDR3 sequence: CASSDGTDLVHL. This chain connects TRBV5-1 to TRBJ2-3. Germline V CDR1 and CDR2: SGHRS, YFSETQ. Including both end residues, the CDR3 is 12 amino acids long.

This clone appeared a few times. This chain links TRBV19 with TRBJ1-2, with D perhaps matching TRBD1 (5 bases). The germline V gene has CDR1 LNHDA and CDR2 SQIVND (reference sequence). Trimming shortened V by 5 bases and J by 6 bases, and 16 bases separated the two germline ends. The CDR3 spans 14 residues. CDR3 in DNA: TGTGCCAGTAGTTCCCGGACACCACCCCATGGCTACACCTTC. Its translation is CASSSRTPPHGYTF.

This clone was recorded a few times. The gene calls are TRBV29-1 and TRBJ2-7; D ambiguous. With 4 bases removed from V and 2 bases from J, the gap between germline ends came to 9 bases. Germline V gene data show CDR1 as SQVTM and CDR2 as ANQGSEA. This CDR3 region has 12 residues. This chain's CDR3 is CSVVEVTYEQYF. The CDR3 DNA reads TGCAGCGTTGTAGAGGTAACCTACGAGCAGTACTTC.

This clone appeared a few times. J is TRBJ1-2 and V is TRBV5-6; D perhaps matches TRBD1 (6 bases). Between the trimmed V and J ends, which lost 4 bases and 5 bases, there was a span of 9 bases. Germline V gene sequence: CDR1 SGHDT, CDR2 YYEEEE. The CDR3 is 12 residues long. The CDR3 DNA sequence: TGTGCCAGCAGCCCCACAGGGTATGGCTACACCTTC. This sequence encodes CASSPTGYGYTF.